The following is a TCR beta chain sequence with its context. The data stem from a study of T-cell memory formation after mild COVID-19. MiXCR, applied by TCRdb to the 5' RACE reads, yields one record per CDR3 protein. The sample has around 510,000 distinct CDR3 sequences; about 20% are singletons. The V gene lost 1 base and the J gene lost 4 bases, with 14 bases spanning the gap. CDR3 length: 16 amino acids. Germline CDR1 reads MNHEY; CDR2 reads SMNVEV (reference sequence). The specimen was PBMCs or a T cell subset sorted from them (not recorded which). This chain links TRBV27 with TRBJ1-5; D gene unclear. The clonotype was recovered from an adult woman who had mild COVID-19 (a few samples of this study predate the infection). Cell type and time point are not known. CDR3 residues: CASSLLPSGGNQPQHF. The CDR3 coding sequence is TGTGCCAGCAGTTTATTACCCTCGGGCGGAAATCAGCCCCAGCATTTT.